This TCR beta chain stems from a study of regulatory T cells in long-lasting Graves disease. Construction of the TCR beta libraries employed iRepertoire HTBI primers in conjunction with Arm-PCR of CDR3 regions. TCRdb recomputed calls from the multiplex PCR reads with MiXCR, one row per CDR3 protein. The sample has roughly 350,000 distinct CDR3 sequences; 16% are singletons. The CDR3 has 12 residues. CDR1 is MNHEY, CDR2 SMNVEV, per germline (reference sequence). The J segment lost 15 bases and the V segment lost 5 bases, leaving 9 bases of the junction unmatched. As to time point: newly diagnosed GD, antithyroid drugs for less than 3 months. The TCR library used RNA extracted from PBMCs. In addition, the sample was reused for a study of T cells in Graves' hyperthyroidism and ophthalmopathy.

This material consisted of peripheral blood mononuclear cells (PBMCs), taken at new diagnosis, from a patient treated with antithyroid drugs. V and J are TRBV27 and TRBJ2-1, with TRBD1 identical over 8 bases. The clonotype was recovered from a man in his forties or fifties with Graves disease. The CDR3 loop reads CASSARQGIPFF. The CDR3 DNA reads as TGTGCCAGCAGTGCCAGACAGGGGATCCCGTTCTTC.